The 23 T cell receptor beta chains listed next were all sequenced from one sample in a study of regulatory T cells in long-lasting Graves disease. According to the study, TCR beta libraries were built with iRepertoire HTBI primers and CDR3-region Arm-PCR. One entry per CDR3 protein results from TCRdb running MiXCR on the multiplex PCR reads. The sample includes a few hundred thousand distinct CDR3 sequences, 13% of them seen just once. Time point noted: newly diagnosed GD, antithyroid drugs for less than 3 months. Generation of the TCR library employed RNA extracted from PBMCs. The sample also formed part of further work on T cells in Graves' hyperthyroidism and ophthalmopathy.

Sequenced material: peripheral blood mononuclear cells (PBMCs), taken at new diagnosis, from a patient treated with antithyroid drugs. These receptors originate from a man aged 30 to 45 with Graves disease.

The chain combines TRBV9 with TRBJ1-1, with D perhaps TRBD1 (6 bases). The V end lost 3 bases, the J end lost 1 base, and 13 bases lay between the germline ends. Germline CDR1 reads SGDLS; CDR2 reads YYNGEE. CDR3 length: 15 residues. The CDR3 region has the DNA TGTGCCAGCAGCGCGGGGGACAACAGGAACACTGAAGCTTTCTTT. Its protein product is CASSAGDNRNTEAFF.

Many counts were recorded for this clonotype. The chain is built from TRBV12-3 or TRBV12-4 and TRBJ2-5; D ambiguous. The V end was cut by 1 base, the J end by 5 bases, with 8 bases between. This CDR3 spans 13 amino acids. In DNA, the CDR3 is TGTGCCAGCAGTTTAGTCCTCGGGGAGACCCAGTACTTC. Encoded protein: CASSLVLGETQYF.

The CDR3 coding sequence is TGCGCCAGCAGCGCCAGCCGGACAGACCAAGAGACCCAGTACTTC. This gives the protein CASSASRTDQETQYF. The chain recombines TRBV5-1 with TRBJ2-5, with D possibly TRBD1 on 6 matching bases. Germline-derived CDR1 and CDR2 are SGHRS and YFSETQ. The length of the CDR3 is 15 residues. Between the trimmed V and J ends, which lost 4 bases and 0 bases, there was a span of 13 bases.

This clonotype was observed a few times. V gene TRBV5-1 combines with J gene TRBJ2-3; D gene ambiguous. The closer fit of TRBJ2-5 to the DNA end suggests the J call may be wrong. In germline, CDR1 is SGHRS, CDR2 YFSETQ. The CDR3 spans 14 residues. The CDR3 here is CASSLGLFRETQYF. Written as DNA, the CDR3 is TGCGCCAGCAGCCTAGGTCTTTTCAGGGAGACCCAGTACTTC.

The table lists this clonotype with a few counts. The V and J genes are TRBV27 and TRBJ1-2, with D tentatively TRBD1 (6 bases). V shed 5 bases and J shed 3 bases, with 13 bases lying between them. The CDR3 is 14 residues long. The germline V gene has CDR1 MNHEY and CDR2 SMNVEV (reference sequence). The CDR3 nucleotides are TGTGCCAGCAGTCACAGGGCAGGCGACTATGGCTACACCTTC. This codes for CASSHRAGDYGYTF.

The chain has TRBV20-1 and TRBJ2-4; no definite D call. V gave up 5 bases and J gave up 1 base, with 15 bases separating them. The germline gives CDR1 DFQATT, CDR2 SNEGSKA (reference sequence). The CDR3 is made up of 15 amino acids. CDR3 bases: TGCAGTGCTCCTCCGGACCCCGTGGCCAAAAACATTCAGTACTTC. It specifies CSAPPDPVAKNIQYF.

The CDR3 DNA reads TGTGCCACCAGCAGGGGTCTTGCAACTAATGAAAAACTGTTTTTT. Amino acid sequence: CATSRGLATNEKLFF. The chain uses TRBV15 and TRBJ1-4; D unclear. Germline-derived CDR1 and CDR2 are LNHNV and YYDKDF (reference sequence). The CDR3 runs to 15 residues. Deletions cut 3 bases from V and 0 bases from J, with 8 bases between.

V usage is TRBV27 and J usage is TRBJ2-5, with TRBD2 matching over 7 bases. Germline CDR1 is MNHEY and CDR2 is SMNVEV (reference sequence). Losses at the gene ends were 2 bases for V and 2 bases for J; bases not matched to a gene: 8. The CDR3 loop spans 16 amino acids. CDR3 protein: CASSLGIAGSQETQYF. Written as DNA, the CDR3 is TGTGCCAGCAGTTTAGGAATAGCGGGCTCTCAAGAGACCCAGTACTTC.

This clonotype has a count of ten or more. The V and J genes are TRBV14 and TRBJ1-2; D gene ambiguous. The CDR3 sequence is 12 residues long. Germline values: CDR1 SGHDN, CDR2 FVKESK. Trimming stripped 0 bases from V and 8 bases from J, with 7 bases between. This CDR3 is CASSQDRQGYTF. In nucleotides, the CDR3 is TGTGCCAGCAGCCAAGACCGCCAGGGCTACACCTTC.

This clonotype was observed at least ten times. The chain employs TRBV19 and TRBJ1-2; 7 bases are shared with TRBD1. This CDR3 contains 13 residues. Germline CDR1 and CDR2: LNHDA and SQIVND (reference sequence). The J segment lost 11 bases and the V segment lost 7 bases, leaving 13 bases of the junction unmatched. The CDR3 DNA is TGTGCCAGTATTCATCCGGGACAGCGCCTATACACCTTC. It encodes CASIHPGQRLYTF.

This chain uses TRBV19 with TRBJ2-2; TRBD2 matches 14 bases. With 4 bases clipped from V and 7 bases from J, the junction kept 5 bases outside the gene matches. CDR3 length: 16 residues. From germline, CDR1 is LNHDA and CDR2 SQIVND (reference sequence). The CDR3 DNA is TGTGCCAGTAGTACCGGGACTAGCGGGAGTTTCGGGGAGCTGTTTTTT. Its protein is CASSTGTSGSFGELFF.

This clonotype occurred many times. V gene TRBV7-9 combines with J gene TRBJ1-1, with TRBD1 matching 7 bases. V lost 10 bases, J lost 0 bases, and 11 bases stayed unmatched. CDR3 length: 15 residues. Germline CDR1 is SEHNR and CDR2 is FQNEAQ (reference sequence). The CDR3 reads CAIIPYRGMNTEAFF. The CDR3 nucleotides read TGTGCCATCATCCCCTACAGGGGAATGAACACTGAAGCTTTCTTT. The full variable domain, rest sourced from reference TRBV7-9 and TRBJ1-1, is DTGVSQNPRHKITKRGQNVTFRCDPISEHNRLYWYRQTLGQGPEFLTYFQNEAQLEKSRLLSDRFSAERPKGSFSTLEIQRTEQGDSAMYLCAIIPYRGMNTEAFFGQGTRLTVV.

In its sample, this clonotype was seen many times. CDR3 DNA sequence: TGCAGTGCTAGAGGACTAGCGGGAATTGATACGCAGTATTTT. Translation: CSARGLAGIDTQYF. This rearrangement joins TRBV20-1 to TRBJ2-3; 11 nucleotides agree with TRBD2. The CDR3 has 14 residues. Germline-derived CDR1 and CDR2 are DFQATT and SNEGSKA (reference sequence). The J segment lost 6 bases and the V segment lost 1 base, leaving 3 bases of the junction unmatched.

This clonotype has a count of ten or more. The chain is built from TRBV12-3 or TRBV12-4 and TRBJ2-1; 8 nucleotides match TRBD2. The CDR3 length is 15 residues. Trimming took 7 bases from V and 8 from J; bases not matched to a gene: 13. The CDR3 DNA sequence: TGTGCCAGCATCCCACCTAGCGGGCGGAGGGATGAGCAGTTCTTC. This translates into CASIPPSGRRDEQFF.

A note on this clonotype: One base away lies a much larger clone, so this may be a sequencing read error. V and J are TRBV20-1 and TRBJ2-7; 7 bases align to TRBD1. This CDR3 has 12 amino acids. The V gene's germline CDR1 is DFQATT and CDR2 SNEGSKA (reference sequence). DNA for the CDR3: TGCGGTTCTACCGGGACAGCCTACGAGCAGTACTTC. Translating gives CGSTGTAYEQYF.

This clonotype was seen at least ten times. The V call is TRBV7-8, the J call TRBJ2-2; D unclear. V was trimmed by 5 bases and J by 3 bases, leaving 10 bases between them. The CDR3 contains 14 residues. Germline V CDR1 and CDR2: SGHVS, FQNEAQ. CDR3 DNA: TGTGCCAGCAGCACGGATCTTTACACCGGGGAGCTGTTTTTT. This codes for CASSTDLYTGELFF.

This clonotype was seen at least ten times. This chain connects TRBV6-1 to TRBJ2-5; no firm D call. The CDR3 totals 12 residues. V shed 6 bases and J shed 5 bases, with 10 bases lying between them. CDR1 is MNHNS, CDR2 SASEGT, per germline. CDR3 in amino acids: CASSRLGETQYF. CDR3 bases: TGTGCCAGCAGCCGGCTTGGGGAGACCCAGTACTTC.

At least ten counts were recorded for this clonotype. This rearrangement joins TRBV12-3 or TRBV12-4 to TRBJ2-1; 10 bases line up with TRBD2. The CDR3 consists of 15 residues. The ends lost 6 bases at V and 8 bases at J; junction bases unmatched: 10. The CDR3 sequence is CASRFALAGADEQFF. The CDR3 coding sequence is TGTGCCAGCAGGTTTGCCCTAGCGGGAGCGGATGAGCAGTTCTTC.

This clonotype turned up a few times. This chain connects TRBV30 to TRBJ2-3, with 7 bases identical to TRBD2. The CDR3 contains 16 residues. The germline gives CDR1 GTSNPN, CDR2 SVGIG (reference sequence). V was clipped by 1 base and J by 4 bases; unmatched bases: 11. Here the CDR3 reads CAWSGLREIHADTQYF. CDR3 sequence (DNA): TGTGCCTGGAGTGGTTTGCGGGAGATTCACGCAGATACGCAGTATTTT.

This clonotype was counted ten times or more. The chain recombines TRBV29-1 with TRBJ2-1; TRBD2 matches at 11 bases. CDR1 and CDR2 from the germline V gene are SQVTM and ANQGSEA. The CDR3 spans 15 residues. V lost 4 bases and J lost 8; bases outside the gene matches: 10. CDR3 nucleotide sequence: TGCAGCGTTGTAGGACTAGCGGGTGGGTATCATGAGCAGTTCTTC. Amino acids: CSVVGLAGGYHEQFF.

Comment on this clonotype: Mismatch with germline at one junction end may stem from a read error. This chain joins TRBV9 and TRBJ2-7; D might be TRBD2 (6 bases). CDR1 is SGDLS and CDR2 is YYNGEE in the germline V gene. CDR3 size: 17 residues. CDR3 nucleotides: TGTGCCAACAGCCCCCATCATGGGGAGGTGGGGTCCTACGAGCAGTACTTC. It translates to CANSPHHGEVGSYEQYF.

The rearrangement links TRBV7-9 to TRBJ1-3, with D hard to call. The V gene's germline CDR1 is SEHNR and CDR2 FQNEAQ (reference sequence). V was shortened by 4 bases and J by 3 bases, with 22 bases between the two germline ends. The CDR3 loop spans 18 amino acids. The CDR3 bases are TGTGCCAGCAGCTCTCCAAAGCCCTCCGTAAGCTATGGAAACACCATATATTTT. Protein sequence: CASSSPKPSVSYGNTIYF.

This clonotype was observed at least ten times. This chain connects TRBV20-1 to TRBJ2-7, with D perhaps matching TRBD1 or TRBD2 (5 bases each). The V end lost 8 bases, the J end lost 3 bases, and 14 bases lay between the germline ends. This CDR3 comprises 12 residues. Germline V CDR1 and CDR2: DFQATT, SNEGSKA (reference sequence). The chain's CDR3 is CSYYGTSYEQYF. The CDR3 DNA reads as TGCAGTTATTACGGGACCAGCTACGAGCAGTACTTC.